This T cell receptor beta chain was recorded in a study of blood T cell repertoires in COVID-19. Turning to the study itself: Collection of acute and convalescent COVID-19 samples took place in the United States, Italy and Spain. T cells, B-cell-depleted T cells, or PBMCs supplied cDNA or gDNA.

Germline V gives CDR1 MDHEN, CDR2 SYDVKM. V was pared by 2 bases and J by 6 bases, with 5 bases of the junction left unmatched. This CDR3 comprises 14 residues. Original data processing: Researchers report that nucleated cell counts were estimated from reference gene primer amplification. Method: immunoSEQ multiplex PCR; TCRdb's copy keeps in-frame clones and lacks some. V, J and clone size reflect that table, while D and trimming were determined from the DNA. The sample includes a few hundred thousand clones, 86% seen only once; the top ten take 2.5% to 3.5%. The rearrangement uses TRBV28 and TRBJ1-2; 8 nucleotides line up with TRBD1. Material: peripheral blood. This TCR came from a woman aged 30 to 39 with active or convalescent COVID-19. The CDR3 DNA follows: TGTGCCAGCAGTTTAGGACAGGGTGAGGATGGCTACACCTTC. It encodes CASSLGQGEDGYTF.